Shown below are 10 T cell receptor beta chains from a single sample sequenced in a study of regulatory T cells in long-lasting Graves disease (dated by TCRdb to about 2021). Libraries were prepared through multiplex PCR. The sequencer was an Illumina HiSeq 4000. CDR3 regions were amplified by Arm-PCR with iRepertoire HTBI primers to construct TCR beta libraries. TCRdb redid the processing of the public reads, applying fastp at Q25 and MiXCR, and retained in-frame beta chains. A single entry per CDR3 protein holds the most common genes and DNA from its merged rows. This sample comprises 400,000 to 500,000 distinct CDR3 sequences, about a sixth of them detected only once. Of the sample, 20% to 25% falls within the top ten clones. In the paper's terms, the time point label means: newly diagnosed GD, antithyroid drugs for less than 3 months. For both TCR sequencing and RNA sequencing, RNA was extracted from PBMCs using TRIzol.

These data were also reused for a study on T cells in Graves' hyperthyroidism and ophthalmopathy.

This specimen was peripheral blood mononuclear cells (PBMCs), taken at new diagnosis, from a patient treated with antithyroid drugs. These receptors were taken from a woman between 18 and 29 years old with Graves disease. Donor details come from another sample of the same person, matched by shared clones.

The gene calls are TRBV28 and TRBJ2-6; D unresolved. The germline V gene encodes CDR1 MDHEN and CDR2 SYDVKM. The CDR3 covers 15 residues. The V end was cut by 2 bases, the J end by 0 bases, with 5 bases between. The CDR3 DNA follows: TGTGCCAGCAGTTTACTTACCTCTGGGGCCAACGTCCTGACTTTC. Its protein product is CASSLLTSGANVLTF.

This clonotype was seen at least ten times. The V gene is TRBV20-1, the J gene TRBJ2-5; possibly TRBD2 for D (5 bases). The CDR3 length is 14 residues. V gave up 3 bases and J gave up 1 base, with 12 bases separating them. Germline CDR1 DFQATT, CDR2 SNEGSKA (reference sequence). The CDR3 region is CSASEGLSQETQYF. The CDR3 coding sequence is TGCAGTGCTAGTGAAGGACTCTCCCAAGAGACCCAGTACTTC.

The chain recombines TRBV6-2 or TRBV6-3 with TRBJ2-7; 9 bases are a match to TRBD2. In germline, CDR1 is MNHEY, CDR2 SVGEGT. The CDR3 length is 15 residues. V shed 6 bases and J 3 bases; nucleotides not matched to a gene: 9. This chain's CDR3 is CASSYSGSLFYEQYF. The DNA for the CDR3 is TGTGCCAGCAGCTATAGCGGGAGCCTCTTCTACGAGCAGTACTTC.

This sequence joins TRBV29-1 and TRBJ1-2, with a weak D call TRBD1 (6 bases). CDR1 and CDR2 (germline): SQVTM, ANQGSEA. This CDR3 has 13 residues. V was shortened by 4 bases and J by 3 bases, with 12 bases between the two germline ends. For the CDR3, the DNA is TGCAGCGTTGGACAGGTCGATTACTATGGCTACACCTTC. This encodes CSVGQVDYYGYTF.

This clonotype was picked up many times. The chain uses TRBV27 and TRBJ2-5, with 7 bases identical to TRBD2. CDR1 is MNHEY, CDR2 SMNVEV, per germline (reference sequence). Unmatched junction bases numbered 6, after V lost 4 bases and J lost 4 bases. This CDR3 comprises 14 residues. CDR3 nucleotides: TGTGCCAGCAGTTGGGCGGGAGAGGGAGAGACCCAGTACTTC. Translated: CASSWAGEGETQYF.

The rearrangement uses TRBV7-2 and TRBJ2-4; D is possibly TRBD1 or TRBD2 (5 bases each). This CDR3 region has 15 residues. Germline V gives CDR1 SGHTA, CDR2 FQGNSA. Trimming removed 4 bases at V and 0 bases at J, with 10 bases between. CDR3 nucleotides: TGTGCCAGCAGCTCGGGACGGTTAGCCAAAAACATTCAGTACTTC. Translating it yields CASSSGRLAKNIQYF.

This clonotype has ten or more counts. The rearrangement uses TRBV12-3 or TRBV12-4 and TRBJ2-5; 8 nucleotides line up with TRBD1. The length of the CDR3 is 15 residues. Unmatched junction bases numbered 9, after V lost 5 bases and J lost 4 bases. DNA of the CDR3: TGTGCCAGCAGTCAAACCGGGACAGGCCGAGAGACCCAGTACTTC. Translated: CASSQTGTGRETQYF.

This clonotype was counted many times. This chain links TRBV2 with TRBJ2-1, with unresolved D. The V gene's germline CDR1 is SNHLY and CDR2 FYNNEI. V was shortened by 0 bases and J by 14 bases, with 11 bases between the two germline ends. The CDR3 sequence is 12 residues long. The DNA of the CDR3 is TGTGCCAGCAGTGAAGCGCCGGTTAAGGAGTTCTTC. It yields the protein CASSEAPVKEFF. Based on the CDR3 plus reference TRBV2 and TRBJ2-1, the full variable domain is EPEVTQTPSHQVTQMGQEVILRCVPISNHLYFYWYRQILGQKVEFLVSFYNNEISEKSEIFDDQFSVERPDGSNFTLKIRSTKLEDSAMYFCASSEAPVKEFFGPGTRLTVL.

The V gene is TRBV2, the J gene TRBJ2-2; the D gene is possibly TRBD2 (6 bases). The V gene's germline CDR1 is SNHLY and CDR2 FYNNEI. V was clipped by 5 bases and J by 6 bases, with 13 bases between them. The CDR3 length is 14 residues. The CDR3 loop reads CASSPTSFPGELFF. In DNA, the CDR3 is TGTGCCAGCAGTCCAACTAGCTTCCCCGGGGAGCTGTTTTTT.

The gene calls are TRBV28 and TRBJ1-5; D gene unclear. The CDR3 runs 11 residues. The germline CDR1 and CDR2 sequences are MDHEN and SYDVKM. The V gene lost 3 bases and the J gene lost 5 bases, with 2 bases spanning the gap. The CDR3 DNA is TGTGCCAGCAGTTTTGATCAGCCCCAGCATTTT. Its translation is CASSFDQPQHF.